Below, one T cell receptor (beta chain) is given with its context. Trimming removed 2 bases from V and 9 bases from J; junction bases left unmatched: 10. CDR3 length equals 14 residues. Germline CDR1 GTSNPN, CDR2 SVGIG (reference sequence). Profiling relied on immunoSEQ multiplex PCR, and the TCRdb table lists in-frame clones only, not all of them. The profile shows about 75,000 clones, just over 90% of them singletons. This sample is part of a study of T cell changes during pregnancy in multiple sclerosis. The rearrangement links TRBV30 to TRBJ1-5, with 7 bases that match TRBD1. The origin of this receptor is a female donor with multiple sclerosis, enrolled in a pregnancy study. Here the sequenced sample was CD4+ T cells from peripheral blood mononuclear cells, taken before pregnancy. The CDR3 nucleotides are TGTGCCTGGAGTAAAGACCTCACAGGGGTGCCCCAGCATTTT. It yields the protein CAWSKDLTGVPQHF.